This T cell receptor beta chain was sequenced for a study of cytomegalovirus exposure and HLA in healthy donors. The length of the CDR3 is 16 residues. Germline CDR1 and CDR2: SQVTM and ANQGSEA. The V and J ends lost 6 bases and 0 bases, in that order; junction bases with no gene match: 8. Study conclusions and caveats: The study put some 160 TCR beta chains on its list as cytomegalovirus-associated. Rare TCR sequences dominated, though some public TCRs recurred in many donors. About 87% or about 30% of the time was how often most TCR beta V segments were productive, according to an earlier analysis.

The PCR contained 60 Vbeta and 13 Jbeta primers. The table came from immunoSEQ multiplex PCR; TCRdb's copy has only in-frame clones and leaves some out. The data show about 170,000 clones, roughly 85% seen once. Note on this clone: Its specificity is unknown.

The gene calls are TRBV29-1 and TRBJ2-2; TRBD1 matches at 9 bases. The clonotype originates from a boy between 2 and 10 years old in good health and CMV-seronegative. Material: PBMCs. CDR3 protein: CSVTGGPAANTGELFF. The CDR3 nucleotides read TGCAGCGTGACAGGGGGTCCGGCTGCGAACACCGGGGAGCTGTTTTTT.